Below are 27 T cell receptor beta chains sequenced from a single sample in a study of early T cells in non-severe SARS-CoV-2 infection. TCRdb used MiXCR to reprocess the 5' RACE reads, holding one entry per CDR3 protein. The profile shows about 55,000 distinct CDR3 sequences, 5.5% to 8.5% of them singletons. Here the sequenced sample was whole blood, taken at baseline. All receptors come from an adult who was a healthcare worker with PCR-confirmed SARS-CoV-2 infection or an uninfected control (not recorded which).

This clonotype was counted many times. V usage is TRBV7-3 and J usage is TRBJ2-1; TRBD2 matches at 14 bases. The length of the CDR3 is 15 residues. Germline lookup yields CDR1 SGHTA and CDR2 FQGTGA. Germline trimming cut 3 bases from V and 11 bases from J; bases unmatched to any gene: 6. Here the CDR3 reads CASSFVGLAGEKQFF. CDR3 nucleotides: TGTGCCAGCAGCTTCGTGGGACTAGCGGGGGAGAAGCAGTTCTTC. The full variable domain, completed using reference TRBV7-3 and TRBJ2-1, is GAGVSQTPSNKVTEKGKYVELRCDPISGHTALYWYRQSLGQGPEFLIYFQGTGAADDSGLPNDRFFAVRPEGSVSTLKIQRTERGDSAVYLCASSFVGLAGEKQFFGPGTRLTVL.

In the case of this clonotype: A much larger clone lies one base from this, so it may be a read error. The rearrangement links TRBV12-3 or TRBV12-4 to TRBJ2-5, with D unclear. The CDR3 is 16 residues long. The CDR3 bases are TGTGCCAGCAGTCTCATGTCCTCTTTGGACCAAGAGACCCGGTACTTC. The encoded protein is CASSLMSSLDQETRYF.

This clonotype occurred many times. The gene calls are TRBV5-1 and TRBJ2-5; D is possibly TRBD2 (5 bases). The CDR3 has 14 amino acids. Trimming removed 0 bases at V and 1 base at J, with 7 bases between. The V gene's germline CDR1 is SGHRS and CDR2 YFSETQ. In DNA, the CDR3 is TGCGCCAGCAGCTTGGGGACTTCCCAAGAGACCCAGTACTTC. Protein sequence: CASSLGTSQETQYF. Looking up the rest from reference TRBV5-1 and TRBJ2-5 gives the full variable domain: KAGVTQTPRYLIKTRGQQVTLSCSPISGHRSVSWYQQTPGQGLQFLFEYFSETQRNKGNFPGRFSGRQFSNSRSEMNVSTLELGDSALYLCASSLGTSQETQYFGPGTRLLVL.

This clonotype was seen at least ten times. The chain uses TRBV21-1 and TRBJ2-7; no check of the table's D call, TRBD1, against the DNA was made. TRBV21-1 is a documented pseudogene. The CDR3 contains 18 residues. This CDR3 reads CASSKDPFTGNPSYEQYF. CDR3 coding DNA: TGTGCCAGCAGCAAAGACCCCTTTACAGGGAACCCCTCCTACGAGCAGTACTTC.

The rearrangement uses TRBV7-9 and TRBJ1-2, with D unclear. Trimming removed 5 bases at V and 4 bases at J, with 17 bases between. Per germline, CDR1 SEHNR and CDR2 FQNEAQ (reference sequence). CDR3 length: 15 amino acids. The CDR3 is CASSPPGDRVYGYTF. CDR3 coding DNA: TGTGCCAGCAGCCCACCCGGGGATAGGGTCTATGGCTACACCTTC.

In its sample, this clonotype was seen many times. The chain has TRBV24-1 and TRBJ2-2; D is tentatively TRBD1 or TRBD2 (5 bases each). CDR1 KGHDR and CDR2 SFDVKD come from the germline V gene. Between the trimmed V and J ends, which lost 1 base and 2 bases, there was a span of 22 bases. The CDR3 runs to 20 residues. The CDR3: CATSDLIGRGTEHNTGELFF. The CDR3 region has the DNA TGTGCCACCAGTGATTTAATCGGCCGAGGGACGGAACATAACACCGGGGAGCTGTTTTTT.

This clonotype was recorded at least ten times. The V call is TRBV12-3 or TRBV12-4, the J call TRBJ1-1; possible D gene TRBD1, 6 bases. The V and J ends lost 5 bases and 4 bases respectively, with 11 bases between them. CDR3 length equals 13 residues. The CDR3 nucleotides are TGTGCCAGCAGTACGTGGGGGCCCACTGAAGCTTTCTTT. It translates to CASSTWGPTEAFF.

This clonotype was recorded at least ten times. This chain joins TRBV6-5 and TRBJ1-1, with 9 bases matching TRBD1. After removal of 0 bases from V and 8 bases from J, the junction contained 7 bases not matched to a gene. CDR3 length: 15 residues. Germline V lookup: CDR1 MNHEY, CDR2 SVGAGI. The CDR3 DNA sequence: TGTGCCAGCAGTTACTCGGGGACAGGGCTGCGAGAAGCTTTCTTT. This encodes CASSYSGTGLREAFF.

In its sample, this clonotype was seen many times. The V gene is TRBV28, the J gene TRBJ2-3; the D gene is possibly TRBD2 (5 bases). CDR1 is MDHEN, CDR2 SYDVKM, per germline. With 7 bases removed from V and 2 bases from J, the gap between germline ends came to 16 bases. This CDR3 spans 15 amino acids. The CDR3 DNA reads TGTGCCAGCATCCCAGGCGGGTCAAACACAGATACGCAGTATTTT. Protein sequence: CASIPGGSNTDTQYF.

The chain employs TRBV5-1 and TRBJ1-2; the match to TRBD1 covers 8 bases. CDR3 length: 15 residues. V lost 2 bases and J lost 4; bases outside the gene matches: 7. Per the germline V gene, CDR1 is SGHRS and CDR2 is YFSETQ. The CDR3 loop reads CASSLPPGQGYGYTF. CDR3 nucleotide sequence: TGCGCCAGCAGCTTACCCCCCGGACAGGGCTATGGCTACACCTTC. Full variable domain (missing parts from reference TRBV5-1 and TRBJ1-2): KAGVTQTPRYLIKTRGQQVTLSCSPISGHRSVSWYQQTPGQGLQFLFEYFSETQRNKGNFPGRFSGRQFSNSRSEMNVSTLELGDSALYLCASSLPPGQGYGYTFGSGTRLTVV.

This clonotype was counted a few times. The chain carries TRBV3-1 and TRBJ1-2; TRBD1 is a possible D gene (5 bases). Trimming took off 0 bases at V and 3 bases at J, with 14 bases between the two ends. In germline, CDR1 is LGHDT, CDR2 YNNKEL (reference sequence). The CDR3 loop spans 16 amino acids. CDR3 in DNA: TGTGCCAGCAGCCAAGAGCCTCGGGGCAACGACTATGGCTACACCTTC. It specifies CASSQEPRGNDYGYTF.

V usage is TRBV18 and J usage is TRBJ1-4; the D is unclear. There are 14 residues in the CDR3. V was clipped by 5 bases and J by 4 bases, with 11 bases between them. Germline V gives CDR1 KGHSH, CDR2 LQKENI. The CDR3 DNA sequence: TGTGCCAGCTCATCGGCGGATTTTAATGAAAAACTGTTTTTT. It yields the protein CASSSADFNEKLFF.

Only a few counts were recorded for this clonotype. The gene calls are TRBV7-2 and TRBJ2-4; either TRBD1 or TRBD2 may supply D (5 bases each). V shed 1 base and J shed 0 bases, with 19 bases lying between them. This CDR3 comprises 19 residues. Germline V gives CDR1 SGHTA, CDR2 FQGNSA. CDR3 DNA sequence: TGTGCCAGCAGCTTAGAATTTTGGGAGCAGGGTCTAGCCAAAAACATTCAGTACTTC. It is translated as CASSLEFWEQGLAKNIQYF.

This clonotype turned up a few times. The J gene is TRBJ1-4, the V gene TRBV6-2 or TRBV6-3; D remains ambiguous. The CDR3 totals 16 residues. V dropped 2 bases and J dropped 0 bases, with 10 bases sitting between them. Germline values: CDR1 MNHEY, CDR2 SVGEGT. The CDR3 loop is CASSYDPFSTNEKLFF. The DNA for the CDR3 is TGTGCCAGCAGTTACGACCCTTTCTCAACTAATGAAAAACTGTTTTTT.

This clonotype was recorded a few times. V and J are TRBV20-1 and TRBJ2-5, with TRBD2 matching 9 bases. V lost 5 bases, J lost 3 bases, and 16 bases stayed unmatched. CDR3 length: 17 residues. In germline, CDR1 is DFQATT, CDR2 SNEGSKA (reference sequence). The CDR3 here is CSASPPSGGKMKETQYF. CDR3 DNA: TGCAGTGCTTCCCCTCCCAGCGGGGGGAAGATGAAAGAGACCCAGTACTTC.

This clonotype was observed many times. The V and J genes are TRBV12-3 or TRBV12-4 and TRBJ2-5; D may be TRBD1 or TRBD2 (5 bases each). Trimming pared 5 bases from V and 0 bases from J, leaving 13 bases between. The CDR3 contains 15 residues. The CDR3 bases are TGTGCCAGCAGTCCGGGACGCTGGTACCAAGAGACCCAGTACTTC. As protein: CASSPGRWYQETQYF.

This clonotype was counted ten times or more. This chain links TRBV7-2 with TRBJ1-1, with a weak D call TRBD1 (5 bases). Germline CDR1 reads SGHTA; CDR2 reads FQGNSA. The ends were cut back, 1 base at V and 2 bases at J, with 20 bases in the middle. This CDR3 spans 18 amino acids. CDR3 region: CASSLVPGPIQYNTEAFF. The CDR3 DNA follows: TGTGCCAGCAGCTTAGTGCCAGGGCCCATCCAATACAACACTGAAGCTTTCTTT.

This clonotype is medium-sized (0.01 to 0.1%) by share. The chain uses TRBV9 and TRBJ1-1; 10 bases align to TRBD1. J was trimmed by 4 bases and V by 3 bases; bases with no gene match: 0. CDR3 size: 13 residues. Germline V gene data show CDR1 as SGDLS and CDR2 as YYNGEE. CDR3 bases: TGTGCCAGCAGCGGGACAGGGGGCACTGAAGCTTTCTTT. Its protein product is CASSGTGGTEAFF.

This clonotype has a handful of counts. The chain links TRBV13 to TRBJ2-7; D not certain. This CDR3 comprises 14 residues. Germline values: CDR1 PRHDT, CDR2 FYEKMQ (reference sequence). With 5 bases removed from V and 0 bases from J, the gap between germline ends came to 11 bases. CDR3 loop: CASSLIKSSYEQYF. The CDR3 DNA is TGTGCCAGCAGCCTCATAAAGAGCTCCTACGAGCAGTACTTC.

This clonotype was seen only a few times. The chain has TRBV19 and TRBJ2-7; D might be TRBD2 (5 bases). The germline gives CDR1 LNHDA, CDR2 SQIVND (reference sequence). The CDR3 runs to 13 residues. V dropped 6 bases and J dropped 7 bases, with 16 bases sitting between them. CDR3 nucleotide sequence: TGTGCCAGTAGCACGATTCTAGCTGGAGAGCAGTACTTC. As protein: CASSTILAGEQYF.

This clonotype was found many times. This rearrangement joins TRBV7-6 to TRBJ2-7, with 7 bases fitting TRBD1. With 5 bases clipped from V and 0 bases from J, the junction kept 10 bases outside the gene matches. Germline values: CDR1 SGHVS, CDR2 FNYEAQ. The CDR3 covers 16 residues. CDR3 sequence: CASSLISGQTSYEQYF. The DNA of the CDR3 is TGTGCCAGCAGCCTAATATCGGGACAGACCTCCTACGAGCAGTACTTC.

The chain employs TRBV6-2 or TRBV6-3 and TRBJ1-6; 10 nucleotides align to TRBD1. Germline V gene lookup returns CDR1 MNHEY and CDR2 SVGEGT. The J segment lost 7 bases and the V segment lost 8 bases, leaving 2 bases of the junction unmatched. The length of the CDR3 is 13 residues. DNA of the CDR3: TGTGCCAGCGGACAGGGGGGAAATTCACCCCTCCACTTT. The encoded protein is CASGQGGNSPLHF.

V usage is TRBV11-1 and J usage is TRBJ2-5; D is undetermined. The CDR3 sequence is 13 residues long. Germline V gives CDR1 SGHAT, CDR2 FQDESV (reference sequence). Between the trimmed V and J ends, which lost 3 bases and 1 base, there was a span of 6 bases. The CDR3 reads CASSLGSQETQYF. CDR3 bases: TGTGCCAGCAGCTTGGGATCCCAAGAGACCCAGTACTTC. Full variable domain (outside the CDR3, taken from reference TRBV11-1 and TRBJ2-5): EAEVAQSPRYKITEKSQAVAFWCDPISGHATLYWYRQILGQGPELLVQFQDESVVDDSQLPKDRFSAERLKGVDSTLKIQPAELGDSAMYLCASSLGSQETQYFGPGTRLLVL.

This clonotype came up a few times. This chain connects TRBV6-6 to TRBJ2-7; D is ambiguous. V was pared by 5 bases and J by 2 bases, with 10 bases between. The CDR3 consists of 13 residues. CDR1 is MNHNY, CDR2 SVGAGI, per germline (reference sequence). In DNA form, the CDR3 reads TGTGCCAGCAGTCAACAGCTTACCTACGAGCAGTACTTC. Translation gives CASSQQLTYEQYF.

The chain recombines TRBV6-1 with TRBJ1-1, with D possibly being TRBD1 (6 bases). The CDR3 runs to 12 residues. Germline CDR1 is MNHNS and CDR2 is SASEGT. With 5 bases removed from V and 3 bases from J, the gap between germline ends came to 7 bases. This chain's CDR3 is CASSYRDTEAFF. In DNA form, the CDR3 reads TGTGCCAGCAGTTACAGGGACACTGAAGCTTTCTTT.

This chain links TRBV6-2 or TRBV6-3 with TRBJ2-7, with 7 bases fitting TRBD1. Trimming took 6 bases from V and 12 from J; bases not matched to a gene: 8. This CDR3 comprises 11 residues. Looked up from germline, CDR1 is MNHEY and CDR2 is SVGEGT. CDR3 nucleotides: TGTGCCAGCAGAATTGGGACAGTGCCGTACTTC. It specifies CASRIGTVPYF.

At least ten counts were recorded for this clonotype. The rearrangement uses TRBV12-3 or TRBV12-4 and TRBJ2-7, with D possibly being TRBD2 (7 bases). V lost 2 bases and J lost 2, with 19 bases in between. The CDR3 has 17 amino acids. CDR3 amino acids: CASSLRGAPGRPYEQYF. The DNA of the CDR3 is TGTGCCAGCAGTTTACGGGGGGCTCCGGGGCGCCCCTACGAGCAGTACTTC.